This T cell receptor beta chain emerged from a study of blood T cell repertoires in COVID-19. On the study more broadly: The origin of the acute and convalescent COVID-19 samples was the United States, Italy and Spain. T cells, B-cell-depleted T cells, or PBMCs provided the cDNA or gDNA that served as material.

While infection was still active, Seattle patients were enrolled and then followed longitudinally. The germline gives CDR1 SGHRS, CDR2 YFSETQ. V dropped 0 bases and J dropped 2 bases, with 8 bases sitting between them. The CDR3 contains 14 residues. Repertoires were generated with immunoSEQ multiplex PCR, while TCRdb's copy carries only in-frame clones and drops some. This table holds hundreds of thousands of clones, around 87% found once. Concerning this clone: The identical CDR3 is also encoded by other nucleotide sequences in the sample.

The origin of this receptor is a woman aged 55-69 years with COVID-19, enrolled during active disease. Sequencing was done on a sample of peripheral blood. V usage is TRBV5-1 and J usage is TRBJ1-1; D is uncertain. DNA for the CDR3: TGCGCCAGCAGCTTGGGAGGGCTTAACACTGAAGCTTTCTTT. It yields the protein CASSLGGLNTEAFF.